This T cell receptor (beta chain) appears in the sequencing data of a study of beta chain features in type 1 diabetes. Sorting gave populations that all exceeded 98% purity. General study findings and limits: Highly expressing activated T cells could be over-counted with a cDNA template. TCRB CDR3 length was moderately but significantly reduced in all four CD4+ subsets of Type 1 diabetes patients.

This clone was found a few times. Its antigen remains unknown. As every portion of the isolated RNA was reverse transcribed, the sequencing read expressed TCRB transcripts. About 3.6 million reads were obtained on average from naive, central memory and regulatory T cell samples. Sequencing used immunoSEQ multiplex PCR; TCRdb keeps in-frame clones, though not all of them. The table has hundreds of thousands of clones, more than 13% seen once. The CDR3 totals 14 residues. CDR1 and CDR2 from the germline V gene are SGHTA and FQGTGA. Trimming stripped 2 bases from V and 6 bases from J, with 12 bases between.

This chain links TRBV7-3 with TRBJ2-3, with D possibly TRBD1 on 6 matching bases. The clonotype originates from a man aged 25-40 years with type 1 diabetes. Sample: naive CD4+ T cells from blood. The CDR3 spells CASSLGGPRDTQYF. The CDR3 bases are TGTGCCAGCAGCTTAGGGGGCCCGCGGGATACGCAGTATTTT.